These T cell receptor beta chains were read from a single sample in a study of shared clonotypes between healthy human individuals. Here immunoSEQ multiplex PCR was the method, and the copy in TCRdb shows in-frame clones only, minus some. The profile shows about 2.1 million clones, approximately 92% of them singletons. Sequencing used naive CD8+ T cells from PBMCs. All receptors come from a man between 18 and 35 years old in good health. Some clones in this sample may be carry-over from other donors' samples. The CDR3 runs from the conserved cysteine through the conserved F or W. A D gene is named only where the DNA matches it firmly. A clone size is listed for some rows: how often the clone was seen (once, few, many), or a class if it is expanded.

cdr3_nt,cdr3_aa,j_call,d_call,v_call,clone_size
TGTGCCAGTATAGACAGGATGAACACTGAAGCTTTCTTT,CASIDRMNTEAFF,TRBJ1-1,-,TRBV19,-
TGTGCCAGTGGCTGGGACAGCTCCTACGAGCAGTACTTC,CASGWDSSYEQYF,TRBJ2-7,TRBD1,TRBV19,-
TGTGCCATCAGTGATCTGGAGGGGGAGAATGAAAAACTGTTTTTT,CAISDLEGENEKLFF,TRBJ1-4,-,TRBV10-3,-
TGTGCCAGCAGCCTATTAGCGGGAGGGAATTCCTACGAGCAGTACTTC,CASSLLAGGNSYEQYF,TRBJ2-7,TRBD2,TRBV4-2,-
TGCGCCAGCAGCCAAGATTCTAGCGGGACCATCCCCTACGAGCAGTACTTC,CASSQDSSGTIPYEQYF,TRBJ2-7,TRBD2,TRBV4-3,-
TGTGCCAGCAGACCCCACAGGGGGGGCAATCAGCCCCAGCATTTT,CASRPHRGGNQPQHF,TRBJ1-5,TRBD1,TRBV27,-
TGTGCCAGCCATACCCTGGGGGATGGCTACGAGCAGTACTTC,CASHTLGDGYEQYF,TRBJ2-7,-,TRBV6-5,-
TGTGCCAGCAGCTTAGGGCAGACAGGGGCGTTGGAGACCCAGTACTTC,CASSLGQTGALETQYF,TRBJ2-5,TRBD1,TRBV7-9,-
TGTGCCAGCAGTGAAGGACTAGCGGAGAACACCGGGGAGCTGTTTTTT,CASSEGLAENTGELFF,TRBJ2-2,TRBD2,TRBV2,once
TGTGCCAGCAGCTCTTCCCACCGGGACAGGTTGGGTAGCAATGAGCAGTTCTTC,CASSSSHRDRLGSNEQFF,TRBJ2-1,TRBD1,TRBV7-2,-
TGTGCCAGCACCCTAGGCGCAGGACCTAATGAAAAACTGTTTTTT,CASTLGAGPNEKLFF,TRBJ1-4,-,TRBV7-8,-
TGTGCCAGCAGCTGGGGCTCCTGGGCCTACGAGCAGTACTTC,CASSWGSWAYEQYF,TRBJ2-7,-,TRBV5-5,-
TGTGCCACCCGAGGACAGAAACTAAACAATCAGCCCCAGCATTTT,CATRGQKLNNQPQHF,TRBJ1-5,-,TRBV28,few
TGTGCCAGCAGTTTAGGCGACTACGAGCAGTACTTC,CASSLGDYEQYF,TRBJ2-7,-,TRBV28,-